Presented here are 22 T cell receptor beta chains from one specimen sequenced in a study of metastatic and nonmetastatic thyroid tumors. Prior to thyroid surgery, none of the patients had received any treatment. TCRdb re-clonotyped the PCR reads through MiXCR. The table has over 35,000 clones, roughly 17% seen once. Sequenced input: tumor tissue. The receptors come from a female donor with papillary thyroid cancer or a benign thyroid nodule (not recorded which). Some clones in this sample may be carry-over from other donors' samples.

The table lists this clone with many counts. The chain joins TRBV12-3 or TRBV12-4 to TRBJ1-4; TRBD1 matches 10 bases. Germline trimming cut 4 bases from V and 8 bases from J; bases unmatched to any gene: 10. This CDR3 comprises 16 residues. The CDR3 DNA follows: TGTGCCAGCAGTTCAACACCCGGGACAGGGGCCGAAAAACTGTTTTTT. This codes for CASSSTPGTGAEKLFF.

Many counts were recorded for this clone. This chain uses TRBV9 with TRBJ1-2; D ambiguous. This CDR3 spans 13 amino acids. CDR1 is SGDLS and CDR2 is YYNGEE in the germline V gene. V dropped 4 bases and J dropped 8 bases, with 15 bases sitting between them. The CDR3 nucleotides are TGTGCCAGCAGCCCCAGAGGTGTAGAGGGCTACACCTTC. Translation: CASSPRGVEGYTF.

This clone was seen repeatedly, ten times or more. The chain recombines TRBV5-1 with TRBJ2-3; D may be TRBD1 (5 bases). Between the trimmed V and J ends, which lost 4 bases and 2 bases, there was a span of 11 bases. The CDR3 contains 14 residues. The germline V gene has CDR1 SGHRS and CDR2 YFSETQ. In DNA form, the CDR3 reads TGCGCCAGCAGCCTGGGGCGGATCACAGATACGCAGTATTTT. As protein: CASSLGRITDTQYF.

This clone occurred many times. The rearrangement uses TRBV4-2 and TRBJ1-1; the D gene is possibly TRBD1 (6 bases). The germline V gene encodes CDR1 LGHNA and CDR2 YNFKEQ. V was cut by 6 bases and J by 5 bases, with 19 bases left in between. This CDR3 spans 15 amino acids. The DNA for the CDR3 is TGTGCCAGCAGACTTCAGGAGGGGGGCGGGACTGAAGCTTTCTTT. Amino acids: CASRLQEGGGTEAFF.

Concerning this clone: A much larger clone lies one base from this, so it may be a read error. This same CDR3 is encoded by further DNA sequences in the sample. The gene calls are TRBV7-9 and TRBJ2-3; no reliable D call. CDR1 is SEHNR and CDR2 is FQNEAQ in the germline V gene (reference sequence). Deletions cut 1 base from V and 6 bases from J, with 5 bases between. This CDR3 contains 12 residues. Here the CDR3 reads CASSLGVDTQYF. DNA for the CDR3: TGTGCCAGCAGCTTAGGGGTTGATACGCAGTATTTT.

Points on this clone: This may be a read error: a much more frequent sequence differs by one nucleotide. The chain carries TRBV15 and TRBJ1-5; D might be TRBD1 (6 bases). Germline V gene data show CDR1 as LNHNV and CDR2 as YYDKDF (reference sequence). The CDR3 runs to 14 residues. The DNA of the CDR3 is TGTGCCACCGCCGATGATGGGGGCAATCGGCCCCAGCATTTT. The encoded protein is CATADDGGNRPQHF. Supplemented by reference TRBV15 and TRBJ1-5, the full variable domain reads DAMVIQNPRYQVTQFGKPVTLSCSQTLNHNVMYWYQQKSSQAPKLLFHYYDKDFNNEADTPDNFQSRRPNTSFCFLDIRSPGLGDTAMYLCATADDGGNRPQHFGDGTRLSIL.

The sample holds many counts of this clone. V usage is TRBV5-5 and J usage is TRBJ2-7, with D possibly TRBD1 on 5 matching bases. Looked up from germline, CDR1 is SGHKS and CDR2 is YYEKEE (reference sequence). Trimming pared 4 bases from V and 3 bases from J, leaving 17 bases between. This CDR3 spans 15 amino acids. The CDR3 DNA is TGTGCCAGCAGCGACCCTCTTATCACAGGCTACGAGCAGTACTTC. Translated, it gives CASSDPLITGYEQYF.

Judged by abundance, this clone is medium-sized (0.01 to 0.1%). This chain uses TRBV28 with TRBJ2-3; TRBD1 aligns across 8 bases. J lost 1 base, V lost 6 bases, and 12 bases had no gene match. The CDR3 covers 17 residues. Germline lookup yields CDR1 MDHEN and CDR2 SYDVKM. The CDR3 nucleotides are TGTGCCAGCAGCCGGGACAGGACCCTTGTCGGCACAGATACGCAGTATTTT. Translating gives CASSRDRTLVGTDTQYF.

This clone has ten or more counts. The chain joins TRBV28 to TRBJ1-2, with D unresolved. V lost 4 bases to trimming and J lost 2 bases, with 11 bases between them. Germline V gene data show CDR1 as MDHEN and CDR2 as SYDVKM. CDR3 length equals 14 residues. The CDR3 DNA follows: TGTGCCAGCAGTTCAACTACTCCGAACTATGGCTACACCTTC. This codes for CASSSTTPNYGYTF.

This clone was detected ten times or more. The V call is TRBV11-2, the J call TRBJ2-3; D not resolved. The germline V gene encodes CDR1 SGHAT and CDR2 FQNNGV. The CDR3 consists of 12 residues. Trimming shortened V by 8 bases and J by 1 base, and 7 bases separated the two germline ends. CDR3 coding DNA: TGTGCCAGCGGGAAGGGCACAGATACGCAGTATTTT. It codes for CASGKGTDTQYF.

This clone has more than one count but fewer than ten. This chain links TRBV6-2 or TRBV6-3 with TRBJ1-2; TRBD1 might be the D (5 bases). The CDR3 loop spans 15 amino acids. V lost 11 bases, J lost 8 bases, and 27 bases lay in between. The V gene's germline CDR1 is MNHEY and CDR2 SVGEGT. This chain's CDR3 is CAGGVPYRSPAGYTF. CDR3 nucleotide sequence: TGTGCCGGCGGAGTGCCTTACAGGTCCCCCGCGGGCTACACCTTC.

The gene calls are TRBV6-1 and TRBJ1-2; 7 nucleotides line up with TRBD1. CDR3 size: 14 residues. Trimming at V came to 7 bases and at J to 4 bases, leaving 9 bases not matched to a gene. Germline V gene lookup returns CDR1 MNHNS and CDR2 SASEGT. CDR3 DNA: TGTGCCAGCAAAATTCTCGACAGGGTCTATGGCTACACCTTC. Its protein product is CASKILDRVYGYTF.

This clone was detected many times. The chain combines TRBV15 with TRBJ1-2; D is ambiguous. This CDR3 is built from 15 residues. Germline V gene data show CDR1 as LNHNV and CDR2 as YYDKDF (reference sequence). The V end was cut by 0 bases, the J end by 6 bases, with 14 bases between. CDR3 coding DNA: TGTGCCACCAGCAGAGATCGGGAGGGCCTGAATGGCTACACCTTC. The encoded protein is CATSRDREGLNGYTF.

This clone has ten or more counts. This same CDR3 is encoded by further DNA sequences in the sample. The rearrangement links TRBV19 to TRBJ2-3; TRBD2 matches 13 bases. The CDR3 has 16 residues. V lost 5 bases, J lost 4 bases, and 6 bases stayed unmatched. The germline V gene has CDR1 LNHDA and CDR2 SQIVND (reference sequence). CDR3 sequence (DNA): TGTGCCAGTAGTGGGCGACTAGCGGGAGGCTCAGATACGCAGTATTTT. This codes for CASSGRLAGGSDTQYF.

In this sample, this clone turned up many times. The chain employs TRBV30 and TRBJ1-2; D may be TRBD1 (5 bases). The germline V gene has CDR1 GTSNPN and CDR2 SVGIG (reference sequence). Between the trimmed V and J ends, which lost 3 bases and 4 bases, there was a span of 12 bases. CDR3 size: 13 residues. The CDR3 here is CAWRPGVGYGYTF. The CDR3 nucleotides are TGTGCCTGGAGACCGGGGGTTGGCTATGGCTACACCTTC.

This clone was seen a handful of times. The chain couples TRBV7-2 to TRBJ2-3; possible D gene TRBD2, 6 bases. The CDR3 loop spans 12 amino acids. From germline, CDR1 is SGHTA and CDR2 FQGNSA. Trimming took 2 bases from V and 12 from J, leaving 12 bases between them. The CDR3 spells CASSLLSGLQYF. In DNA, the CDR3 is TGTGCCAGCAGCTTATTGAGCGGGCTTCAGTATTTT.

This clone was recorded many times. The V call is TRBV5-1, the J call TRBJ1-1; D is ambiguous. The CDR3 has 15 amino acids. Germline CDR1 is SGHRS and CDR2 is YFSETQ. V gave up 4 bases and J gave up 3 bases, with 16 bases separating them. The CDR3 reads CASSPWTVMDTEAFF. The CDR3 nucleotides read TGCGCCAGCAGCCCATGGACGGTGATGGACACTGAAGCTTTCTTT. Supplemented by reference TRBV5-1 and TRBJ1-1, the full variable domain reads KAGVTQTPRYLIKTRGQQVTLSCSPISGHRSVSWYQQTPGQGLQFLFEYFSETQRNKGNFPGRFSGRQFSNSRSEMNVSTLELGDSALYLCASSPWTVMDTEAFFGQGTRLTVV.

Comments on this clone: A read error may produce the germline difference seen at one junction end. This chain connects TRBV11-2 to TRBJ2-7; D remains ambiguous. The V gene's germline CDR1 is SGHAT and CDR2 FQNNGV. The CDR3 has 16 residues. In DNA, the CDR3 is TGTGCCAGCAGCTCTCCAGTTCACCTACCTACCTACGGGCAGTACTTC. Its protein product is CASSSPVHLPTYGQYF.

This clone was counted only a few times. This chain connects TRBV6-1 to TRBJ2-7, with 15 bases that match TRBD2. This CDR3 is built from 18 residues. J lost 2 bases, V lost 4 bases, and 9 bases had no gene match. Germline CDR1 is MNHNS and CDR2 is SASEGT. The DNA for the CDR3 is TGTGCCAGCAGTGCTGGGACTAGCGGGAGGAAGTCCCCCTACGAGCAGTACTTC. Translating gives CASSAGTSGRKSPYEQYF.

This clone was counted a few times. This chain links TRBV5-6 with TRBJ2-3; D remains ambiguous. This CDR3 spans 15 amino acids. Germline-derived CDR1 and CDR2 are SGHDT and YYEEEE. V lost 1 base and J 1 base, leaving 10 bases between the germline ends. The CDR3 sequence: CASSLLRGRTDTQYF. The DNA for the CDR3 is TGTGCCAGCAGCTTGCTTCGCGGTCGCACAGATACGCAGTATTTT.

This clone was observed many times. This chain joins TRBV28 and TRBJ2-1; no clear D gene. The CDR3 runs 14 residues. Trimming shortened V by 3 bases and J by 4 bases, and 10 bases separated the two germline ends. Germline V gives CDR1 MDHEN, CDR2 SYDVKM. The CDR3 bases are TGTGCCAGCAGTTTGCTAGGTCCTTACAATGAGCAGTTCTTC. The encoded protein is CASSLLGPYNEQFF.

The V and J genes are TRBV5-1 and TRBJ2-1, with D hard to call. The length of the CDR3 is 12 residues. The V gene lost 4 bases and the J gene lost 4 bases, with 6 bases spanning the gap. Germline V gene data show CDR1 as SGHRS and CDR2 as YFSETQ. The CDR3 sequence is CASSVQYNEQFF. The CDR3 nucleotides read TGCGCCAGCAGCGTTCAATACAATGAGCAGTTCTTC.